These 25 T cell receptor beta chains came from one sample sequenced in a study of T cell responses to AZD1222 COVID-19 vaccine. The protocol was immunoSEQ multiplex PCR, while the TCRdb copy is restricted to in-frame clones and leaves out a portion. The table includes 180,000 or so clones, more than 85% detected once. The sample in question was peripheral blood, obtained 28 days after the second AZD1222 dose. The source of these receptors is an adult who received the AZD1222 COVID-19 vaccine.

The chain has TRBV18 and TRBJ1-6; 8 bases agree with TRBD1. The germline gives CDR1 KGHSH, CDR2 LQKENI. The J segment lost 6 bases and the V segment lost 3 bases, leaving 7 bases of the junction unmatched. The CDR3 is 16 amino acids. The CDR3, as DNA: TGTGCCAGCTCACCCAGCGCCAGGGGGCTTAATTCACCCCTCCACTTT. Protein: CASSPSARGLNSPLHF.

The J gene is TRBJ2-1, the V gene TRBV7-2; 9 bases fit TRBD2. V was pared by 0 bases and J by 12 bases, with 9 bases of the junction left unmatched. From germline, CDR1 is SGHTA and CDR2 FQGNSA. The CDR3 is 15 amino acids. CDR3 protein: CASSLALGTSLGQFF. The CDR3 DNA reads TGTGCCAGCAGCTTAGCCCTCGGGACTAGCCTGGGGCAGTTCTTC.

The chain joins TRBV19 to TRBJ1-1; 8 nucleotides match TRBD1. This CDR3 contains 16 residues. After removal of 5 bases from V and 1 base from J, the junction contained 9 bases not matched to a gene. Germline lookup yields CDR1 LNHDA and CDR2 SQIVND (reference sequence). CDR3 nucleotides: TGTGCCAGTAGTTCCACCTGGACAGGGCCGAACACTGAAGCTTTCTTT. This codes for CASSSTWTGPNTEAFF.

This chain uses TRBV7-2 with TRBJ2-1; TRBD2 might be the D (6 bases). Trimming left V 6 bases short and J 6 bases short, with 15 bases between. This CDR3 has 14 residues. Germline V gene sequence: CDR1 SGHTA, CDR2 FQGNSA. The CDR3 DNA reads as TGTGCCAGCAGTCCAAAGGGAGGTGGCAATGAGCAGTTCTTC. Encoded protein: CASSPKGGGNEQFF.

V gene TRBV19 combines with J gene TRBJ2-7, with 11 bases matching TRBD2. Trimming removed 8 bases from V and 3 bases from J; junction bases left unmatched: 6. The CDR3 contains 14 residues. The germline V gene encodes CDR1 LNHDA and CDR2 SQIVND (reference sequence). The CDR3 coding sequence is TGTGCCAGTGGCCCCCTAGCGGGGGGCTACGAGCAGTACTTC. Its protein product is CASGPLAGGYEQYF.

CDR3 DNA: TGTGCCAGTAGTATCCGGACTAGCGTCTACAATGAGCAGTTCTTC. It is translated as CASSIRTSVYNEQFF. This rearrangement joins TRBV19 to TRBJ2-1, with 9 bases identical to TRBD2. The CDR3 runs 15 residues. Germline V gene sequence: CDR1 LNHDA, CDR2 SQIVND (reference sequence). V lost 3 bases, J lost 3 bases, and 3 bases stayed unmatched.

CDR3 in DNA: TGCAGCGTTGAATTGGGATATTACGAGCAGTACTTC. This codes for CSVELGYYEQYF. V gene TRBV29-1 combines with J gene TRBJ2-7; unclear D gene. This CDR3 region has 12 residues. Germline loops: CDR1 SQVTM, CDR2 ANQGSEA. With 2 bases removed from V and 4 bases from J, the gap between germline ends came to 9 bases.

The rearrangement joins TRBV19 to TRBJ2-7; D is possibly TRBD1 (5 bases). Germline CDR1 is LNHDA and CDR2 is SQIVND (reference sequence). The length of the CDR3 is 14 residues. V gave up 6 bases and J gave up 7 bases, with 19 bases separating them. The CDR3 nucleotides are TGTGCCAGTAGCCCGACAGTGGCATCGGAGGAGCAGTACTTC. It is translated as CASSPTVASEEQYF.

This rearrangement joins TRBV19 to TRBJ1-4, with D unclear. Germline V gene sequence: CDR1 LNHDA, CDR2 SQIVND (reference sequence). V dropped 4 bases and J dropped 8 bases, with 5 bases sitting between them. This CDR3 has 11 residues. CDR3 sequence reads: CASSRGEKLFF. The DNA of the CDR3 is TGTGCCAGTAGTAGAGGGGAAAAACTGTTTTTT.

The DNA for the CDR3 is TGTGCCAGCAGCGCGGGACAGGGCCACACTGAAGCTTTCTTT. It codes for CASSAGQGHTEAFF. The chain carries TRBV7-2 and TRBJ1-1; 9 positions agree with TRBD1. CDR1 and CDR2 from the germline V gene are SGHTA and FQGNSA. Unmatched junction bases numbered 4, after V lost 5 bases and J lost 3 bases. The CDR3 has 14 residues.

This clone was detected many times. J is TRBJ1-6 and V is TRBV30, with D perhaps TRBD1 (5 bases). Germline assignment: CDR1 GTSNPN and CDR2 SVGIG (reference sequence). Trimming removed 3 bases from V and 9 bases from J, with 18 bases in between. The CDR3 runs 15 residues. The CDR3 nucleotides read TGTGCCTGGAGCCCAAGGGCAGGGTTGGGTTCACCCCTCCACTTT. It encodes CAWSPRAGLGSPLHF.

The chain links TRBV12-3 or TRBV12-4 to TRBJ1-2; a weak D match, TRBD1 (5 bases). The V end was cut by 5 bases, the J end by 7 bases, with 11 bases between. The CDR3 covers 12 residues. The CDR3 protein is CASSRTTGGYTF. CDR3 bases: TGTGCCAGCAGTCGTACTACAGGTGGCTACACCTTC.

Only a few counts were recorded for this clone. The V and J genes are TRBV12-5 and TRBJ1-2; D is perhaps TRBD1 (5 bases). Trimming stripped 2 bases from V and 8 bases from J, with 9 bases between. This CDR3 has 12 residues. Germline V gene data show CDR1 as LGHNT and CDR2 as FRNRAP. DNA for the CDR3: TGTGCTAGTGGTTTGACAGGAGGAGGCTACACCTTC. It is translated as CASGLTGGGYTF.

The chain has TRBV27 and TRBJ1-1; weak D call: TRBD1 (5 bases). Trimming removed 6 bases at V and 2 bases at J, with 13 bases between. This CDR3 comprises 14 residues. Germline V gives CDR1 MNHEY, CDR2 SMNVEV (reference sequence). The DNA for the CDR3 is TGTGCCAGCAGGCCACAGGTTACAAACACTGAAGCTTTCTTT. This sequence encodes CASRPQVTNTEAFF.

V and J are TRBV12-3 or TRBV12-4 and TRBJ2-1; TRBD1 is a possible D gene (5 bases). CDR3 length: 13 residues. The V and J ends lost 2 bases and 8 bases respectively, with 10 bases between them. For the CDR3, the DNA is TGTGCCAGCAGTTTACAGGGTACTTATGAGCAGTTCTTC. Its protein is CASSLQGTYEQFF.

The rearrangement links TRBV4-3 to TRBJ1-2, with D possibly TRBD1 on 5 matching bases. The CDR3 contains 14 residues. V was clipped by 1 base and J by 4 bases, with 10 bases between them. Germline CDR1 is LGHNA and CDR2 is YSLEER. CDR3 DNA sequence: TGCGCCAGCAGCCAAGTGTGGCAGGGCTATGGCTACACCTTC. Translated: CASSQVWQGYGYTF.

V usage is TRBV5-6 and J usage is TRBJ1-5, with 10 bases that match TRBD1. This CDR3 has 16 amino acids. CDR1 is SGHDT, CDR2 YYEEEE, per germline. V dropped 4 bases and J dropped 3; count of bases not matched to a gene: 7. The CDR3 DNA reads as TGTGCCAGCAGCCCTTGGGACAGGGGAATCAATCAGCCCCAGCATTTT. As protein: CASSPWDRGINQPQHF.

J is TRBJ2-7 and V is TRBV28; D is unresolved. CDR1 is MDHEN, CDR2 SYDVKM, per germline. This CDR3 contains 15 residues. V was clipped by 3 bases and J by 1 base, with 13 bases between them. DNA of the CDR3: TGTGCCAGCAGTTTGGGCAGAGATTGGTCCTACGAGCAGTACTTC. Translated: CASSLGRDWSYEQYF.

The chain combines TRBV19 with TRBJ1-1; D call uncertain. CDR1 and CDR2 from the germline V gene are LNHDA and SQIVND (reference sequence). The CDR3 is 14 amino acids. V dropped 2 bases and J dropped 2 bases, with 9 bases sitting between them. CDR3 residues: CASSIRESNTEAFF. The DNA of the CDR3 is TGTGCCAGTAGTATAAGGGAGTCTAACACTGAAGCTTTCTTT.

The chain employs TRBV4-1 and TRBJ2-7, with 10 bases aligning to TRBD1. Germline values: CDR1 MGHRA, CDR2 YSYEKL. This CDR3 is 16 amino acids long. After removal of 4 bases from V and 0 bases from J, the junction contained 6 bases not matched to a gene. The CDR3 loop reads CASSRRQGASSYEQYF. The CDR3 nucleotides are TGCGCCAGCAGCCGCCGACAGGGGGCGAGCTCCTACGAGCAGTACTTC.

The genes are TRBV24-1 and TRBJ1-3, with 7 bases that match TRBD1. V dropped 8 bases and J dropped 1; count of bases not matched to a gene: 7. CDR1 is KGHDR and CDR2 is SFDVKD in the germline V gene. The CDR3 is 15 amino acids. The CDR3 DNA reads as TGTGCCACCACGGTGACAGGGAAGTCTGGAAACACCATATATTTT. It yields the protein CATTVTGKSGNTIYF.

The chain couples TRBV7-8 to TRBJ2-5; D not resolved. V gave up 5 bases and J gave up 5 bases, with 18 bases separating them. Germline loops: CDR1 SGHVS, CDR2 FQNEAQ. The CDR3 length is 15 residues. The CDR3 protein is CASSPTVTGRETQYF. In DNA form, the CDR3 reads TGTGCCAGCAGCCCGACGGTCACCGGACGGGAGACCCAGTACTTC.

The table lists this clone with a count of one. The rearrangement uses TRBV11-2 and TRBJ1-2; 7 bases match TRBD1. The CDR3 is 15 residues long. Looked up from germline, CDR1 is SGHAT and CDR2 is FQNNGV. V dropped 3 bases and J dropped 0; count of bases not matched to a gene: 4. CDR3 sequence (DNA): TGTGCCAGCAGCTTGGGACAGTCGGCTAACTATGGCTACACCTTC. As protein: CASSLGQSANYGYTF.

The chain is built from TRBV12-3 or TRBV12-4 and TRBJ2-7; 9 bases are shared with TRBD1. After removal of 6 bases from V and 6 bases from J, the junction contained 6 bases not matched to a gene. The CDR3 loop spans 13 amino acids. CDR3 in amino acids: CASSNRGRSEQYF. Written as DNA, the CDR3 is TGTGCCAGCAGCAACAGGGGGCGGAGCGAGCAGTACTTC.

The chain combines TRBV5-6 with TRBJ1-6, with 7 bases matching TRBD1. Germline V gene lookup returns CDR1 SGHDT and CDR2 YYEEEE. The CDR3 contains 15 residues. V lost 0 bases to trimming and J lost 4 bases; unmatched junction nucleotides: 1. The CDR3 sequence is CASSLGTGYNSPLHF. CDR3 nucleotides: TGTGCCAGCAGCTTGGGGACAGGATATAATTCACCCCTCCACTTT.